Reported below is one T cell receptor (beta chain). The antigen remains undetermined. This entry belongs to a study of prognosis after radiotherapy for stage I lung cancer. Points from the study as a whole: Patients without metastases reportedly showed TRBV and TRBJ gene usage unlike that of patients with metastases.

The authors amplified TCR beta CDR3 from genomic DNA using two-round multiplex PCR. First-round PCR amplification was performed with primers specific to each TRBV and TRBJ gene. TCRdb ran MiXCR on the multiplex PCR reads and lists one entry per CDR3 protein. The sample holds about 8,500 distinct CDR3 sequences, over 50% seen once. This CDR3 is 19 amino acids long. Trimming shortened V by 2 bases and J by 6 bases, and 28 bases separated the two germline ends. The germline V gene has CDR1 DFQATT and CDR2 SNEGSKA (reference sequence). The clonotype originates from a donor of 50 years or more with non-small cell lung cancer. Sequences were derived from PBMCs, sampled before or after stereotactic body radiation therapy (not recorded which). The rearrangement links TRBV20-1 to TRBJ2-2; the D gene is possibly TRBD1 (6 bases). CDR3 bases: TGCAGTGCTAGACTATACCCAGCCGGGACACATACCAGGGCCGGGGAGCTGTTTTTT. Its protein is CSARLYPAGTHTRAGELFF.